What follows describes a single T cell receptor (beta chain). This clone was seen only a few times. This receptor's antigen is unknown. Base-call qualities are not available, and no considerably larger clone is one nucleotide away. Donors were healthy HIV-negative adults with no recently reported acute infections or vaccinations. Only Caucasian adults living in Nashville, Tennessee, USA were represented among the donors. Magnetic negative selection was used to enrich CD4+ T cells, after which naive cells were positively selected on CD45RA and the negative fraction became the memory subset. After blood collection by leukapheresis, PBMCs were isolated using Ficoll-Histopaque density gradient centrifugation and then cryopreserved in the vapor phase of liquid nitrogen. Purity and quantity of every magnetically sorted T cell population were checked by analytical flow cytometry. From each sorted fraction, genomic DNA was isolated and quantified by UV absorbance on a Nanodrop 2000c.

This sample was included in a study of shared clonotypes between healthy human individuals (dated by TCRdb to the early 2020s). As for the study more broadly: The cohort included a few men and a couple of women between 18 and 49 years of age. For each donor, three plates each were used for CD4 naive and CD4 memory, two plates were used for CD8 naive, and one plate was used for CD8 memory. The study deeply sequenced blood TCR repertoires of about 5 healthy adults to estimate repertoire size and the extent of clonotype sharing between individuals. Different laboratories and diverse techniques were used to prepare libraries and sequence TCR repertoires, to increase sequencing depth and limit assay-specific biases. Per donor, leukapheresis produced somewhere between about 0.94 and 9.5 billion PBMCs. Overall study results and their limits: Sampling was restricted to blood, and TCR repertoires in tissues likely differ from the TCR repertoires found in blood. Clonotypes shared by all four sorted-subset donors showed higher generation probabilities than non-shared clonotypes. Pairwise subsampling led to the expectation that sequencing depth would affect the degree of clonotype sharing among donors. Incomplete sequencing was indicated by rarefaction of sorted-subset datasets, despite the large sequencing depth. Naive subsets generally had larger estimated clonotype richness than memory subsets. Sharing across four donors was observed for approximately 5% of naive CD4, around 3.5% of naive CD8, 2% to 2.5% of memory CD4, and approximately 0.41% of memory CD8 clonotypes. The small number of donors limited the genetic and exposure-history diversity represented.

CDR1 and CDR2 are drawn from the germline V gene: SNHLY, FYNNEI. The germline V end is reduced by 5 bases and the J end by 3 bases; junction bases left unmatched: 4. The CDR3 contains 15 residues, cysteine and phenylalanine counted. Kept here is only the CDR3 DNA, which spans 45 bases and is read in frame from base 1. Using the deep immunoSEQ assay, TCR CDR3 regions were amplified from genomic DNA by multiplex PCR. Genomic DNA extracted from each cell subset was distributed evenly over all wells of several immunoSEQ 96-well plates, and each plate served as one replicate. For sorted subsets, roughly 200 ng of genomic DNA, equivalent to 25,000 to 35,000 T cell genomes, went into each replicate PCR. Purified libraries were quantified with a Qubit 3.0 fluorometer, sized on a Bioanalyzer 2100, and re-quantified with the KAPA Library Quantification kit. Every immunoSEQ 96-well plate was sequenced on a separate single-read 150-cycle Illumina NextSeq 550 flow cell. The study's own analysis went as follows. Because the immunoSEQ output held only junctional sequences and lacked quality scores, the filtering could not match the filtering applied to full-length reads. Sequences were annotated with PyIR, a Python wrapper for IgBLAST v1.9, and V/J genes and CDR3 were assigned using IMGT germline references. Reads with weak V/J assignments (E-value above 1e-6), missing CDR3, stop codons, out-of-frame junctions, or ambiguous translated residues were removed. V3J clonotypes were defined as sequences sharing an identical inferred V gene, J gene, and CDR3 amino acid sequence. To compute the percentage overlap between repertoires, the number of shared unique clonotypes was divided by the size of the smaller repertoire. Repertoire richness was assessed with RTK rarefaction, the Chao1 estimator, and Recon v2.1 estimates of unobserved clonotypes. Generation probabilities for all TCRbeta clonotypes obtained by the gDNA method from a few donors were computed using OLGA. This is the immuneACCESS table as TCRdb keeps it, with only in-frame sequences that have V and J called. A part of the clones is gone; compared with another copy, unresolved V genes explain less than half, and the rest is unexplained. That table supplies the V and J calls and clone size; D and trimming were determined from the DNA. This sample is represented by about 230,000 clones; 65% to 70% of them were singletons. The ten top clones hold approximately 12% of the sample.

This TCR came from a man aged 25-45 years in good health. The source material was memory CD4+ T cells sorted from blood. The label giving this sample's cell subset or site can be read as: CD45RA-negative fraction. In this chain, TRBV2 is recombined with TRBJ1-4; TRBD1 lines up with 9 middle nucleotides. The DNA sequence follows: TGTGCCAGCAGTAAACAGGGGGCGGCTAATGAAAAACTGTTTTTT. It is translated as CASSKQGAANEKLFF.